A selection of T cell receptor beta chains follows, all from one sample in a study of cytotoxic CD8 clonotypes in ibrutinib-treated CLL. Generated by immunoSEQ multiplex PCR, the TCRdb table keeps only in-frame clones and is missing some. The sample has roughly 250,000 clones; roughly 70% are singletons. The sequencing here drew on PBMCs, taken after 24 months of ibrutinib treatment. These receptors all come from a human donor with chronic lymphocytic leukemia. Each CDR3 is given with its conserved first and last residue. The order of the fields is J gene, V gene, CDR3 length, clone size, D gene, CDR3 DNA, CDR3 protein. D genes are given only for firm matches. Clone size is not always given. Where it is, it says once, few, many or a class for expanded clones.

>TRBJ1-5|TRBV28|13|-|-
TGTGCCAGCAACCTAGGGGGTAATCAGCCCCAGCATTTT
CASNLGGNQPQHF
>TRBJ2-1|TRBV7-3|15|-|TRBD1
TGTGCCAGCAGCCCCCGGACAGGGGGAATCGATGAGCAGTTCTTC
CASSPRTGGIDEQFF
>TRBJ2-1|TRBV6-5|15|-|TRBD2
TGTGCCAGCAGCCTAAGCGGGAGTTCCTACAATGAGCAGTTCTTC
CASSLSGSSYNEQFF
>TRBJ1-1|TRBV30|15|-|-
TGTGCCTGGAGCCCCCAGTTTAAGCAGAACACTGAAGCTTTCTTT
CAWSPQFKQNTEAFF
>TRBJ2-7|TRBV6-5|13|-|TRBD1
TGTGCCAGCAGTCGGACAGGGGCCTACGAGCAGTACTTC
CASSRTGAYEQYF
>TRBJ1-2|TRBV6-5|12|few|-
TGTGCCAGCAGCTATCCTAACGGAGGCTACACCTTC
CASSYPNGGYTF
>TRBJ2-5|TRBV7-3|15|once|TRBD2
TGTGCCAGCAGCCTCGGACTAGCGGGCCAAGAGACCCAGTACTTC
CASSLGLAGQETQYF
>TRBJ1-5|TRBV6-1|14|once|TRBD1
TGTGCCAGCAGTGACAGGGGGTATAATCAGCCCCAGCATTTT
CASSDRGYNQPQHF
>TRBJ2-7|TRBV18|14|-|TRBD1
TGTGCCAGCTCACCGGGGACAGGGGAGGACGAGCAGTACTTC
CASSPGTGEDEQYF
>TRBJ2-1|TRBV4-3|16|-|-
TGCGCCAGCAGCCAAGAATACGGGACCATTAACAATGAGCAGTTCTTC
CASSQEYGTINNEQFF
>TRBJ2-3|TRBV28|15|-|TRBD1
TGTGCCAGCAGCCCACAGGGGGTACTCACAGATACGCAGTATTTT
CASSPQGVLTDTQYF
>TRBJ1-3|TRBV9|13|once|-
TGTGCCAGCAGCGGGGTCGGGGGAAACACCATATATTTT
CASSGVGGNTIYF
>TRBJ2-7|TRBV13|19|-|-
-
CASSSLQGTSSTSAHEQYF
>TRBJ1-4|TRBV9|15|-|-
TGTGCCAGCAGCGTAGGTCCAACAACTAATGAAAAACTGTTTTTT
CASSVGPTTNEKLFF
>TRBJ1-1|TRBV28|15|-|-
TGTGCCAGCAGTTTATACGGCTATGAACGGACTGAAGCTTTCTTT
CASSLYGYERTEAFF
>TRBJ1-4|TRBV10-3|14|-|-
TGTGCCATCAGTGACAGTTATGGGGATGAAAAACTGTTTTTT
CAISDSYGDEKLFF
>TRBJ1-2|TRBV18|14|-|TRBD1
TGTGCCAGCTCTCCCGGGGGGACAGGAGATGGCTACACCTTC
CASSPGGTGDGYTF
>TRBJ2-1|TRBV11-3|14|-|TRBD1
TGTGCCAGCAGCTCTACAGGGGGCTGGAATGAGCAGTTCTTC
CASSSTGGWNEQFF
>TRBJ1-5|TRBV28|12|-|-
TGTGCCAGCAATCCGGACAATCAGCCCCAGCATTTT
CASNPDNQPQHF
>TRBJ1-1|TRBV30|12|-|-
TGTGCCTGGAAACCTCAGGGGTCTGAAGCTTTCTTT
CAWKPQGSEAFF
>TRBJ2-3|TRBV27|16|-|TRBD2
TGTGCCAGCAGTCATAGCGGGAGGGCCCTCGGAGATACGCAGTATTTT
CASSHSGRALGDTQYF
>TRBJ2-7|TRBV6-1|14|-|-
TGTGCCAGCAGTACCCAACTCCAGGGTGGCGAGCAGTACTTC
CASSTQLQGGEQYF
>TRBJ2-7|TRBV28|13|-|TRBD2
TGTGCCAGCAGTCTACCCACGGGAGGGATTCAGTACTTC
CASSLPTGGIQYF
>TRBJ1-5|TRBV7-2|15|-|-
TGTGCCAGCAGCAGCTGGATCGGAAGCAATCAGCCCCAGCATTTT
CASSSWIGSNQPQHF
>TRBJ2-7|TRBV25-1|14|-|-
TGTGCCAGCAGTGACTACCCTACCTCCTACGAGCAGTACTTC
CASSDYPTSYEQYF
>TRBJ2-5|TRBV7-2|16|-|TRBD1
TGTGCCAGCAGCTTAGCGACAGGGGGGTCGAGAGAGACCCAGTACTTC
CASSLATGGSRETQYF
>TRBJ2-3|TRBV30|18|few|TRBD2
TGTGCCTGGAGTCAAGTTCCGGGACTAGCGGGGGCCACAGATACGCAGTATTTT
CAWSQVPGLAGATDTQYF
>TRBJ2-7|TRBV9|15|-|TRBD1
TGTGCCAGCAGCGTAGACGGACAGGGTGGGTACGAGCAGTACTTC
CASSVDGQGGYEQYF